The 2 T cell receptor beta chains reported below all come from one sample, sequenced in a study of CD8 T cells in Susac syndrome. After extraction with the RNeasy kit, about 0.45 to 1 ug of the RNA was reverse transcribed using random hexamers. TCRdb redid the calling of the immunoSEQ multiplex PCR reads with MiXCR, one entry per CDR3 protein. The data contain roughly 100,000 distinct CDR3 sequences, around 94% of them singletons. Material: CD4+ T cells from PBMCs. Receptor source: a human donor with Susac syndrome.

This chain connects TRBV29-1 to TRBJ1-1; D remains unclear. Trimming removed 6 bases at V and 1 base at J, with 9 bases between. This CDR3 is built from 12 residues. The germline CDR1 and CDR2 sequences are SQVTM and ANQGSEA. CDR3 nucleotides: TGCAGCGTGGAGACGGCGAACACTGAAGCTTTCTTT. Protein sequence: CSVETANTEAFF.

V is TRBV30 and J is TRBJ1-6, with D perhaps TRBD1 (5 bases). The length of the CDR3 is 14 residues. From germline, CDR1 is GTSNPN and CDR2 SVGIG (reference sequence). V lost 1 base and J lost 6, with 10 bases in between. The CDR3: CAWSGGTANSPLHF. The CDR3 DNA follows: TGTGCCTGGAGTGGGGGGACGGCTAATTCACCCCTCCACTTT.